This T cell receptor beta chain was identified in a study of Graves' ophthalmopathy and Graves' hyperthyroidism. Amplified material comprised TCR beta CDR3 regions derived from RNA transcripts. First-round RT-PCR relied on HTBI primers, and a second-round multiplex PCR came next. Using its own MiXCR run on the multiplex PCR reads, TCRdb lists one record per CDR3 protein. The data show over a million distinct CDR3 sequences, 35% to 40% seen once. The junction had 6 bases not matched to a gene; V was cut back by 7 bases and J by 2 bases. The CDR3 consists of 14 residues. Germline CDR1 LNHDA, CDR2 SQIVND (reference sequence). This clonotype came up a few times. Its antigen is not identified. Overall study findings and caveats: A majority of expanded thyroid clonotypes exceeding 0.001 frequency were likewise present in blood.

The diagnostic workup employed clinical symptoms, serum thyroxine, TRAb, thyroid ultrasound and orbital computed tomography. The chain uses TRBV19 and TRBJ1-1; 8 nucleotides agree with TRBD1. This TCR derives from an adult man with Graves' hyperthyroidism. The material sequenced was peripheral blood or thyroid tissue (not recorded which). The CDR3 here is CASTLDRVNTEAFF. The CDR3 DNA reads TGTGCCAGTACCCTGGACAGGGTTAACACTGAAGCTTTCTTT.